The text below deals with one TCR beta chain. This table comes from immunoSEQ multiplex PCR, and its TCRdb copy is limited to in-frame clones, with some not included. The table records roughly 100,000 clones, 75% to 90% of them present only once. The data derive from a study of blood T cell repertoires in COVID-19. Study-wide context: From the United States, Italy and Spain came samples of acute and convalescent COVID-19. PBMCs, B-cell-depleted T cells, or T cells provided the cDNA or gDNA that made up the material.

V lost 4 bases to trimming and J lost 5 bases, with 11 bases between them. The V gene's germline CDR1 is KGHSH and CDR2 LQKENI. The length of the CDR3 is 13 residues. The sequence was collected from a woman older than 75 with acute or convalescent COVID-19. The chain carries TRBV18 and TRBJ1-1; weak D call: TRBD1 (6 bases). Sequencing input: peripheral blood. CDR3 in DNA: TGTGCCAGCTCACTAAACAGGGAAACTGAAGCTTTCTTT. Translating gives CASSLNRETEAFF.